A selection of T cell receptor beta chains follows, all from one sample in a study of lymphopenia after photon versus proton radiotherapy. Produced via immunoSEQ multiplex PCR; TCRdb's table is partial and in-frame only. The data hold about 65,000 clones, with about nine tenths observed a single time. This specimen consisted of peripheral blood, obtained from a patient treated with proton-based radiotherapy. These receptors were taken from a man older than 75 with esophageal cancer. Each CDR3 is given with its conserved first and last residue.

TRBJ1-2,TRBV6-5,CASSYSVAGFYGYTF
TRBJ1-5,TRBV7-2,CASSPTYYQPQHF
TRBJ2-7,TRBV2,CASGGTMYEQYF
TRBJ2-7,TRBV10-3,CAAHGDYSSYEQYF
TRBJ2-5,TRBV5-6,CASSPLARETQYF
TRBJ1-5,TRBV6-1,CASSEQGSNQPQHF
TRBJ2-2,TRBV21-1,CASSKVRVGDPGELFF
TRBJ2-1,TRBV6-5,CASSYSGGGDYNEQFF
TRBJ1-2,TRBV7-2,CASSLANLVSANYGYTF
TRBJ2-5,TRBV7-2,CASSQRWTGGRQTQYF
TRBJ1-5,TRBV18,CASSPSDRGANQPQHF